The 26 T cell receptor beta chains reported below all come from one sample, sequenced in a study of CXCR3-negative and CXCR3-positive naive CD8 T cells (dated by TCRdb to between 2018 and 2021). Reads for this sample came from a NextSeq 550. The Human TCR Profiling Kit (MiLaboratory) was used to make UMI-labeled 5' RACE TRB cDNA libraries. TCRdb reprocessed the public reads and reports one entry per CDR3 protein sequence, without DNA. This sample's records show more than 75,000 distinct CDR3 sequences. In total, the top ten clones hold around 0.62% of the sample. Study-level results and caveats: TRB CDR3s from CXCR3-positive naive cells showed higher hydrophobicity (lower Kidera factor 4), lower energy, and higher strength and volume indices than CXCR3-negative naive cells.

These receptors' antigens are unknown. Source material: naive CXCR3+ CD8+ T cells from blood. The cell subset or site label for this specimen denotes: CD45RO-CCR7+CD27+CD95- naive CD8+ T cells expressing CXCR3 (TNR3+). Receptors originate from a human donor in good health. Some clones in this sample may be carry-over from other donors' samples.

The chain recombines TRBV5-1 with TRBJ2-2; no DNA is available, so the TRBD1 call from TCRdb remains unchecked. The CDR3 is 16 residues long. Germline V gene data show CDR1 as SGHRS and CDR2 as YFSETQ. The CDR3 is CASSSRDREITGELFF. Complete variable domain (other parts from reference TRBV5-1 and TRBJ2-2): KAGVTQTPRYLIKTRGQQVTLSCSPISGHRSVSWYQQTPGQGLQFLFEYFSETQRNKGNFPGRFSGRQFSNSRSEMNVSTLELGDSALYLCASSSRDREITGELFFGEGSRLTVL.

CDR3 residues: CASSLSRDSPLHF. The chain recombines TRBV27 with TRBJ1-6. The length of the CDR3 is 13 residues. Germline values: CDR1 MNHEY, CDR2 SMNVEV (reference sequence).

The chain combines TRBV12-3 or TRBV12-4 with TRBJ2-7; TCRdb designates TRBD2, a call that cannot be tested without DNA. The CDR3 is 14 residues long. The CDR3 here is CASSLWRGSDEQYF.

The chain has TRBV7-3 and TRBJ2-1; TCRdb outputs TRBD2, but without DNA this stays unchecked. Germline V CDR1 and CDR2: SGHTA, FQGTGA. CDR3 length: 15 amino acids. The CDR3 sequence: CASSSAGGLYNEQFF.

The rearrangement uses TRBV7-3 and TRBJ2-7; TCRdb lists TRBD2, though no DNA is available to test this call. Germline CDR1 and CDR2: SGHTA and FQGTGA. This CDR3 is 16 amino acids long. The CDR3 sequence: CASSLKGLADSYEQYF.

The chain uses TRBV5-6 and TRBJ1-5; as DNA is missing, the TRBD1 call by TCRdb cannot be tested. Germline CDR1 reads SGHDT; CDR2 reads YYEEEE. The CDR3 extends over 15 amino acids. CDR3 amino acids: CASSLEGVGNQPQHF. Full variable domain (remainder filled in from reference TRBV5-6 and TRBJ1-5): DAGVTQSPTHLIKTRGQQVTLRCSPKSGHDTVSWYQQALGQGPQFIFQYYEEEERQRGNFPDRFSGHQFPNYSSELNVNALLLGDSALYLCASSLEGVGNQPQHFGDGTRLSIL.

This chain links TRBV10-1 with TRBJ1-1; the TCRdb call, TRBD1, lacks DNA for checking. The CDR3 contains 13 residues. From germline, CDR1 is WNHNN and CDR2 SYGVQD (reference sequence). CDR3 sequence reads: CASMGQESAEAFF.

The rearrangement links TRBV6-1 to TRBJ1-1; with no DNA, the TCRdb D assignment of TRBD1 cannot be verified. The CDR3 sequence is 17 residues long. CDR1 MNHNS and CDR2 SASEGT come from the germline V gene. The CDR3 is CASSERTARLRGTEAFF.

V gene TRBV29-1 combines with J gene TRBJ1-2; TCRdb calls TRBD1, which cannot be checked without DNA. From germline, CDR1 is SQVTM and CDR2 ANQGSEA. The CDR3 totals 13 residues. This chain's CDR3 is CSVEGGQAYGYTF.

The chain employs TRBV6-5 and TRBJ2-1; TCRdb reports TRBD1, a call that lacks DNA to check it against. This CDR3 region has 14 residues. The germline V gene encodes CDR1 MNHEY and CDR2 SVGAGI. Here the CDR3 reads CASGGGTGDNEQFF.

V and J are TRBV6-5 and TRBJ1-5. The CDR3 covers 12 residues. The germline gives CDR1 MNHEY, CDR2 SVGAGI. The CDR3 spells CASRHSNQPQHF.

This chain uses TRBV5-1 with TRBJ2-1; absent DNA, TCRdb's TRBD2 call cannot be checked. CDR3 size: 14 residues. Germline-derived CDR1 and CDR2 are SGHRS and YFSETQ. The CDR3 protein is CASSSAGLADEQFF.

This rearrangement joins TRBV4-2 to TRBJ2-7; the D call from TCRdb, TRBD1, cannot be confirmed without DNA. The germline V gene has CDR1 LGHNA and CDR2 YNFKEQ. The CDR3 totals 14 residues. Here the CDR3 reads CASSQAGEGYEQYF.

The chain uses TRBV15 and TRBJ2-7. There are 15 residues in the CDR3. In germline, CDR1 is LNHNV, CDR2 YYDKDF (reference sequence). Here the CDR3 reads CATSSAIDSSYEQYF. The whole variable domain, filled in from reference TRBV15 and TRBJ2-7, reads DAMVIQNPRYQVTQFGKPVTLSCSQTLNHNVMYWYQQKSSQAPKLLFHYYDKDFNNEADTPDNFQSRRPNTSFCFLDIRSPGLGDTAMYLCATSSAIDSSYEQYFGPGTRLTVT.

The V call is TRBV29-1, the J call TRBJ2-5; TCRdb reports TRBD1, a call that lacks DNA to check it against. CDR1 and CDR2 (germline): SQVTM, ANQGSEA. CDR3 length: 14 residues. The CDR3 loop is CSVEGNLGGETQYF.

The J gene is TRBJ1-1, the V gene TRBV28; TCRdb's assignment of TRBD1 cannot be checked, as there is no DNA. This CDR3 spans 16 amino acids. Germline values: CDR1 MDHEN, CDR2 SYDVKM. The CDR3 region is CASSFPDRGGNTEAFF.

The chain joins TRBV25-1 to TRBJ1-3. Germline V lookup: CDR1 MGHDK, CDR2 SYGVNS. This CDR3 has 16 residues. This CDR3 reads CASSEYLFYSGNTIYF.

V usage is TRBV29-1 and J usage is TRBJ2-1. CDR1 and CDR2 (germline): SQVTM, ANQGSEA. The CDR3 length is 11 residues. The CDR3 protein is CSVPYRSEQFF.

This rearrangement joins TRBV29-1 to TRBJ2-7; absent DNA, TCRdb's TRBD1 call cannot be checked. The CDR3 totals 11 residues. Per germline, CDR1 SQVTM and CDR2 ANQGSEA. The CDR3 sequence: CSVATDYEQYF.

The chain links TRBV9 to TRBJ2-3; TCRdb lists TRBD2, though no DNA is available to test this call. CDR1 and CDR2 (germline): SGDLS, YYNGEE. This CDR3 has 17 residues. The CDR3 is CASSHNSDSGNTDTQYF. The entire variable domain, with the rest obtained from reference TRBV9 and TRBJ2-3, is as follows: DSGVTQTPKHLITATGQRVTLRCSPRSGDLSVYWYQQSLDQGLQFLIQYYNGEERAKGNILERFSAQQFPDLHSELNLSSLELGDSALYFCASSHNSDSGNTDTQYFGPGTRLTVL.

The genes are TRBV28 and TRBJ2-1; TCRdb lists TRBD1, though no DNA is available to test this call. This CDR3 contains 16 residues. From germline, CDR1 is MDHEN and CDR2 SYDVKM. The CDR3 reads CASTPRGPGTYNEQFF.

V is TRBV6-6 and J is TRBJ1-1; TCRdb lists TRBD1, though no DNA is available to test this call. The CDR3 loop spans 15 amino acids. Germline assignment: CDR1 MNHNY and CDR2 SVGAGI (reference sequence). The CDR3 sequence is CASSLGAPPLFEAFF.

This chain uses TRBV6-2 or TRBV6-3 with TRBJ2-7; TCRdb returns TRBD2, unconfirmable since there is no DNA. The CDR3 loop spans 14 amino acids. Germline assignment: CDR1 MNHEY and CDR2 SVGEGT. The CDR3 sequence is CASSYAGETYEQYF.

CDR3 residues: CASTYWESTDTQYF. The gene calls are TRBV12-3 or TRBV12-4 and TRBJ2-3. The length of the CDR3 is 14 residues.

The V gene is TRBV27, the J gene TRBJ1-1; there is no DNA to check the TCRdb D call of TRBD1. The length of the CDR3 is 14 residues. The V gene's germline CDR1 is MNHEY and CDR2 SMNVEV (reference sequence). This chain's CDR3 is CASSSPSWGTEAFF.

CDR3 region: CASSFTGWTSGRASGTDTQYF. The chain joins TRBV6-2 or TRBV6-3 to TRBJ2-3; the TCRdb call, TRBD2, lacks DNA for checking. Germline CDR1 reads MNHEY; CDR2 reads SVGEGT. The CDR3 contains 21 residues.